Sequencing of this TCR beta chain was carried out in a study of OX40 agonist ivuxolimab in advanced cancers. Assay used: immunoSEQ multiplex PCR; TCRdb lists only in-frame clones, some missing. In the table there are some 17,000 clones, roughly 78% of which are singletons. The V gene lost 4 bases and the J gene lost 5 bases, with 11 bases spanning the gap. This CDR3 comprises 13 residues. Germline CDR1 reads MNHEY; CDR2 reads SVGAGI. This clone was detected only a few times. This TCR came from an adult with an advanced solid tumor such as melanoma, head and neck, liver or kidney cancer. V gene TRBV6-5 combines with J gene TRBJ1-1; D possibly corresponds to TRBD1 (5 bases). Sequencing used CD4+ or CD8+ T cells sorted from blood, obtained in a trial of the OX40 agonist ivuxolimab. DNA of the CDR3: TGTGCCAGCAGTTTGAGCAGGGAGACTGAAGCTTTCTTT. Its protein is CASSLSRETEAFF.